Below, 25 T cell receptor beta chains from the same sample are listed, as sequenced in a study of cytomegalovirus exposure and HLA in healthy donors. Primers included in the PCR were 60 Vbeta and 13 Jbeta primers. Generated by immunoSEQ multiplex PCR, the TCRdb table keeps only in-frame clones and is missing some. This table holds about 200,000 clones, more than 75% found once. The source material was PBMCs. Receptors originate from a middle-aged woman in good health and CMV-seronegative.

V is TRBV25-1 and J is TRBJ2-7; perhaps TRBD1 as D (6 bases). V was cut by 3 bases and J by 2 bases, with 8 bases left in between. CDR3 length: 13 residues. Germline lookup yields CDR1 MGHDK and CDR2 SYGVNS. The CDR3 protein is CASSESGAYEQYF. For the CDR3, the DNA is TGTGCCAGCAGTGAGTCAGGGGCCTACGAGCAGTACTTC.

The chain combines TRBV11-3 with TRBJ2-2, with D perhaps matching TRBD2 (5 bases). V lost 4 bases and J 5 bases, leaving 17 bases between the germline ends. This CDR3 is 16 amino acids long. Germline V lookup: CDR1 SGHNT, CDR2 YENEEA. CDR3 nucleotides: TGTGCCAGCAGCTCTAATAGGGCGGGCAGGACCGGGGAGCTGTTTTTT. This codes for CASSSNRAGRTGELFF.

This clone was counted only a few times. J is TRBJ2-3 and V is TRBV27; the D gene is possibly TRBD2 (5 bases). The CDR3 length is 15 residues. The V and J ends lost 5 bases and 6 bases respectively, with 18 bases between them. Germline CDR1 reads MNHEY; CDR2 reads SMNVEV (reference sequence). Here the CDR3 DNA reads TGTGCCAGCAGTCCCACCCCACTAGGAGATGATACGCAGTATTTT. Its protein is CASSPTPLGDDTQYF.

The gene calls are TRBV15 and TRBJ1-5; tentatively, D is TRBD1 (6 bases). CDR3 size: 14 residues. V lost 9 bases and J lost 3, with 15 bases in between. Germline V gene data show CDR1 as LNHNV and CDR2 as YYDKDF (reference sequence). CDR3 DNA: TGTGCCACGAGTTCAGGGGCCAACAATCAGCCCCAGCATTTT. Amino acids: CATSSGANNQPQHF.

Regarding this clone: This sample also contains other DNA sequences that code for the same CDR3. The chain combines TRBV18 with TRBJ1-5, with no clear D. The germline V and J ends were trimmed by 3 bases and 3 bases, with 15 bases remaining between them. The CDR3 consists of 16 residues. Per germline, CDR1 KGHSH and CDR2 LQKENI. The CDR3 bases are TGTGCCAGCTCACCCCGGACCGGGAATGTCAATCAGCCCCAGCATTTT. Translating it yields CASSPRTGNVNQPQHF.

The rearrangement joins TRBV4-1 to TRBJ2-1; perhaps TRBD1 as D (5 bases). This CDR3 has 15 amino acids. Trimming left V 2 bases short and J 0 bases short, with 8 bases between. The V gene's germline CDR1 is MGHRA and CDR2 YSYEKL. The CDR3 nucleotides read TGCGCCAGCAGCCAAACTGACAGCTCCTACAATGAGCAGTTCTTC. It yields the protein CASSQTDSSYNEQFF.

The chain links TRBV6-5 to TRBJ2-2; D uncertain. CDR1 and CDR2 (germline): MNHEY, SVGAGI. There are 13 residues in the CDR3. The V gene lost 7 bases and the J gene lost 1 base, with 7 bases spanning the gap. Here the CDR3 reads CASIAENTGELFF. CDR3 coding DNA: TGTGCCAGCATTGCGGAGAACACCGGGGAGCTGTTTTTT.

The rearrangement links TRBV11-2 to TRBJ1-1; D ambiguous. Trimming took off 1 base at V and 0 bases at J, with 9 bases between the two ends. The CDR3 consists of 15 residues. Germline V lookup: CDR1 SGHAT, CDR2 FQNNGV. The CDR3 nucleotides are TGTGCCAGCAGCTTAGGAGGAGCCATGAACACTGAAGCTTTCTTT. Residues: CASSLGGAMNTEAFF.

The chain carries TRBV5-5 and TRBJ1-1; D perhaps matches TRBD1 (5 bases). V lost 0 bases, J lost 3 bases, and 15 bases lay in between. Germline CDR1 SGHKS, CDR2 YYEKEE (reference sequence). The CDR3 consists of 16 residues. DNA of the CDR3: TGTGCCAGCAGCTTGGAACTCCAGGGCCTGTACACTGAAGCTTTCTTT. Amino acid sequence: CASSLELQGLYTEAFF.

The chain recombines TRBV19 with TRBJ2-2; D uncertain. Germline CDR1 LNHDA, CDR2 SQIVND (reference sequence). The CDR3 extends over 14 amino acids. V was shortened by 10 bases and J by 4 bases, with 16 bases between the two germline ends. CDR3: CATTLLRGTGELFF. The CDR3 region has the DNA TGTGCCACCACACTCCTACGAGGCACCGGGGAGCTGTTTTTT.

The CDR3 region is CASSIFPGQGINEQFF. CDR3 coding DNA: TGTGCCAGTAGTATCTTTCCGGGACAGGGTATCAATGAGCAGTTCTTC. The chain couples TRBV19 to TRBJ2-1; the match to TRBD1 covers 9 bases. The V segment lost 3 bases and the J segment 6 bases; nucleotides outside the gene matches: 9. The CDR3 runs 16 residues. Germline assignment: CDR1 LNHDA and CDR2 SQIVND (reference sequence).

The chain links TRBV28 to TRBJ1-4; D not certain. This CDR3 comprises 14 residues. CDR1 and CDR2 from the germline V gene are MDHEN and SYDVKM. The V gene lost 5 bases and the J gene lost 2 bases, with 9 bases spanning the gap. CDR3 loop: CASSKTPTNEKLFF. As DNA, the CDR3 is TGTGCCAGCAGTAAGACTCCGACTAATGAAAAACTGTTTTTT.

V usage is TRBV30 and J usage is TRBJ2-7, with 7 bases fitting TRBD2. The ends lost 4 bases at V and 1 base at J; junction bases unmatched: 4. Germline V lookup: CDR1 GTSNPN, CDR2 SVGIG (reference sequence). This CDR3 has 13 residues. DNA of the CDR3: TGTGCCTGGATCCCGGGGGGTTCCTACGAGCAGTACTTC. This sequence encodes CAWIPGGSYEQYF. Using reference TRBV30 and TRBJ2-7 for the parts outside the CDR3, the full variable domain is SQTIHQWPATLVQPVGSPLSLECTVEGTSNPNLYWYRQAAGRGLQLLFYSVGIGQISSEVPQNLSASRPQDRQFILSSKKLLLSDSGFYLCAWIPGGSYEQYFGPGTRLTVT.

This clone was picked up one time. The chain links TRBV18 to TRBJ1-1; tentatively, D is TRBD1 (5 bases). Germline assignment: CDR1 KGHSH and CDR2 LQKENI. The V gene lost 1 base and the J gene lost 0 bases, with 9 bases spanning the gap. This CDR3 is 15 amino acids long. The CDR3 region is CASSPLEGMNTEAFF. In DNA form, the CDR3 reads TGTGCCAGCTCACCACTGGAGGGGATGAACACTGAAGCTTTCTTT.

V usage is TRBV27 and J usage is TRBJ2-4, with 14 bases fitting TRBD2. The CDR3 is 16 amino acids. V was pared by 6 bases and J by 8 bases, with 9 bases of the junction left unmatched. CDR1 and CDR2 from the germline V gene are MNHEY and SMNVEV (reference sequence). Here the CDR3 reads CASSSGLAGVTDIQYF. DNA for the CDR3: TGTGCCAGCAGCTCGGGACTAGCGGGAGTTACCGACATTCAGTACTTC.

This clone occurred a few times. The chain has TRBV27 and TRBJ2-7, with a possible D match to TRBD2 (6 bases). There are 14 residues in the CDR3. Deletions cut 4 bases from V and 0 bases from J, with 10 bases between. Germline CDR1 reads MNHEY; CDR2 reads SMNVEV (reference sequence). CDR3 nucleotide sequence: TGTGCCAGCAGTTGGGCCGGGAGCTCCTACGAGCAGTACTTC. As protein: CASSWAGSSYEQYF.

The V call is TRBV6-6, the J call TRBJ1-5; TRBD1 agrees at 10 bases. This CDR3 is built from 14 residues. Germline trimming cut 8 bases from V and 2 bases from J; bases unmatched to any gene: 3. Germline V gene lookup returns CDR1 MNHNY and CDR2 SVGAGI (reference sequence). The CDR3 DNA follows: TGTGCCAGCGCAGGACAGGGGGGCAATCAGCCCCAGCATTTT. Protein sequence: CASAGQGGNQPQHF.

The chain combines TRBV2 with TRBJ1-2, with a weak D call TRBD1 (5 bases). Trimming left V 6 bases short and J 0 bases short, with 14 bases between. The CDR3 contains 15 residues. From germline, CDR1 is SNHLY and CDR2 FYNNEI. The CDR3 is CASRGAWGANYGYTF. The CDR3 coding sequence is TGTGCCAGCAGGGGAGCTTGGGGGGCTAACTATGGCTACACCTTC.

The chain couples TRBV7-2 to TRBJ2-2, with D unresolved. The CDR3 runs to 16 residues. V lost 5 bases to trimming and J lost 2 bases, with 15 bases between them. CDR1 is SGHTA, CDR2 FQGNSA, per germline. The CDR3 bases are TGTGCCAGCAGCCAAAACGTTCCGACTAACACCGGGGAGCTGTTTTTT. Its protein is CASSQNVPTNTGELFF.

CDR3 sequence reads: CASSQEGRGGNEQFF. DNA of the CDR3: TGCGCCAGCAGCCAAGAGGGTAGAGGGGGCAATGAGCAGTTCTTC. The chain has TRBV4-1 and TRBJ2-1; weak D call: TRBD1 (6 bases). Trimming took 0 bases from V and 6 from J, leaving 12 bases between them. CDR3 length: 15 residues. Germline-derived CDR1 and CDR2 are MGHRA and YSYEKL.

Comments on this clone: The same CDR3 can be traced to other DNA sequences in this sample. This chain connects TRBV30 to TRBJ1-1; perhaps TRBD1 as D (5 bases). CDR1 and CDR2 (germline): GTSNPN, SVGIG (reference sequence). The germline V and J ends were trimmed by 1 base and 2 bases, with 8 bases remaining between them. The CDR3 loop spans 13 amino acids. The CDR3 sequence: CAWSEGLNTEAFF. The CDR3 DNA reads as TGTGCCTGGAGTGAGGGGTTAAACACTGAAGCTTTCTTT.

V and J are TRBV29-1 and TRBJ2-5; no clear D. CDR1 is SQVTM and CDR2 is ANQGSEA in the germline V gene. CDR3 length: 12 residues. Trimming pared 6 bases from V and 2 bases from J, leaving 10 bases between. The CDR3 loop is CSVARNQETQYF. As DNA, the CDR3 is TGCAGCGTCGCCAGGAATCAAGAGACCCAGTACTTC.

The chain links TRBV28 to TRBJ1-1; weak D call: TRBD1 (6 bases). The CDR3 spans 12 residues. Trimming took off 4 bases at V and 4 bases at J, with 7 bases between the two ends. CDR1 is MDHEN and CDR2 is SYDVKM in the germline V gene. The chain's CDR3 is CASSYRATEAFF. The CDR3 DNA reads TGTGCCAGCAGTTACAGGGCCACTGAAGCTTTCTTT.

The chain recombines TRBV28 with TRBJ1-2; D unresolved. V was clipped by 2 bases and J by 5 bases, with 12 bases between them. The CDR3 consists of 14 residues. Germline V gene data show CDR1 as MDHEN and CDR2 as SYDVKM. This CDR3 is CASSLGPGGYGYTF. The CDR3 DNA reads TGTGCCAGCAGTTTAGGTCCCGGAGGGTATGGCTACACCTTC.

The chain is built from TRBV2 and TRBJ1-1; 7 nucleotides agree with TRBD1. The CDR3 extends over 16 amino acids. V lost 2 bases and J lost 6; bases outside the gene matches: 12. Germline CDR1 reads SNHLY; CDR2 reads FYNNEI. In DNA form, the CDR3 reads TGTGCCAGCAGTGAACGGGGCCAGGGGGTTAGGGCTGAAGCTTTCTTT. Protein product: CASSERGQGVRAEAFF.